The present T cell receptor (beta chain) was sequenced within a study of CD4 T cells in relation to SARS-CoV-2 and coronaviruses. The wider study: ViraFEST: roughly ten-day antigen culture of PBMCs, then TCR beta CDR3 sequencing. The HLA restriction of the shared crossreactive spike epitopes was mapped. Broader study findings: In approximately 71% of donors, memory CD4+ clonotypes crossrecognized SARS-CoV-2 and at least one common cold coronavirus spike.

Here immunoSEQ multiplex PCR was the method, and the copy in TCRdb shows in-frame clones only, minus some. Of around 15,000 clones in the sample, around 73% are singletons; the top ten hold 7.5% to 10%. V was trimmed by 1 base and J by 2 bases, leaving 9 bases between them. Germline assignment: CDR1 SGHDN and CDR2 FVKESK. The CDR3 is made up of 14 amino acids. Unexposed donor CD4+ T cells date from about 2011-2018, before the COVID-19 pandemic. CD4+ T cells were isolated from the cells after around 10 days of culture. Testing used SARS-CoV-2 S/N and four cold-coronavirus spikes on unexposed-donor CD4+ T cells, cells permitting. Concerning this clone itself: Its antigen is still unknown.

The sequence derives from a human donor in good health. Sequencing used CD4+ T cells from PBMCs, cultured in vitro. The gene calls are TRBV14 and TRBJ2-7; a weak D match, TRBD2 (6 bases). CDR3 nucleotides: TGTGCCAGCAGCCAAGCCGGACTACCCTACGAGCAGTACTTC. Its protein product is CASSQAGLPYEQYF. Filled out from reference TRBV14 and TRBJ2-7, the complete variable domain reads EAGVTQFPSHSVIEKGQTVTLRCDPISGHDNLYWYRRVMGKEIKFLLHFVKESKQDESGMPNNRFLAERTGGTYSTLKVQPAELEDSGVYFCASSQAGLPYEQYFGPGTRLTVT.